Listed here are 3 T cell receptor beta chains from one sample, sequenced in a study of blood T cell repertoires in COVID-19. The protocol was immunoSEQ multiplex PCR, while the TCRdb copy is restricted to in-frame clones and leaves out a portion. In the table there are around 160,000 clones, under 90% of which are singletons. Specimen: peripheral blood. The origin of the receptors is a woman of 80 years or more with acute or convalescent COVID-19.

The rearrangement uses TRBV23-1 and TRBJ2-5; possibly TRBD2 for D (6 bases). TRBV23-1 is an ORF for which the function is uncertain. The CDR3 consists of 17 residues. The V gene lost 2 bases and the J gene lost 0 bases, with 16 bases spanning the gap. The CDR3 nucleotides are TGCGCCAGCAGTCAAGGTTCGGGACTCAGGTACCAAGAGACCCAGTACTTC. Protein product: CASSQGSGLRYQETQYF.

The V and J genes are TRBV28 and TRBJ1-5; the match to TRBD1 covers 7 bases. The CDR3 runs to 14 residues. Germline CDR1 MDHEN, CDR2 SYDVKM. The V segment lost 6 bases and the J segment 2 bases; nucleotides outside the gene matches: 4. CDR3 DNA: TGTGCCAGCAGGCAAGGACAGGGCAATCAGCCCCAGCATTTT. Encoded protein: CASRQGQGNQPQHF.

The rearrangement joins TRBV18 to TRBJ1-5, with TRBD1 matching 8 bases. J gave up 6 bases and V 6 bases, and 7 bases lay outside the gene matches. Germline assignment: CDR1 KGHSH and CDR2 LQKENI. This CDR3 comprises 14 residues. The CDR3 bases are TGTGCCAGCTCTCCGGACAGGGTGAGTCAGCCCCAGCATTTT. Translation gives CASSPDRVSQPQHF.